This T cell receptor (beta chain) stems from a study of memory CD4+ T cells and cytomegalovirus serostatus. The sort gate was single viable CD3+CD4+CD8-CD45RO+ cells for memory CD4+ T cells. The assay was immunoSEQ multiplex PCR, and TCRdb's table has in-frame clones only and misses some. The sample has approximately 53,000 clones, roughly 78% seen once. The CDR3 length is 17 residues. Germline V CDR1 and CDR2: MGHRA, YSYEKL. Trimming took 0 bases from V and 6 from J, leaving 17 bases between them. Sample: memory CD4+ T cells from blood. The gene calls are TRBV4-1 and TRBJ2-2, with a tentative D call TRBD1 (5 bases). The sequence derives from an adult in good health and CMV-seronegative. CDR3 residues: CASSQDGTGLKAGELFF. The CDR3 bases are TGCGCCAGCAGCCAAGATGGAACAGGCCTCAAGGCCGGGGAGCTGTTTTTT.